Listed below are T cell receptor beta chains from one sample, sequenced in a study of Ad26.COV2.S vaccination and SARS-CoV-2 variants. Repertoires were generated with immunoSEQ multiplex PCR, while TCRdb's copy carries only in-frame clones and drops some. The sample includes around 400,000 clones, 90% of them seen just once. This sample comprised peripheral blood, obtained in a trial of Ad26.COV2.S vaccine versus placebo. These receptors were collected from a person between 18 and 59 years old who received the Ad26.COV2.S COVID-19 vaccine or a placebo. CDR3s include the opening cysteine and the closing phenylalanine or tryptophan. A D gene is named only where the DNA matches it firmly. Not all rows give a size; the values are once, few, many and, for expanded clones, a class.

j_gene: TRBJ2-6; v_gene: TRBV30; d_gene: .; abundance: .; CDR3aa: CAWRLSGANVLTF; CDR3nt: TGTGCCTGGAGGCTCTCTGGGGCCAACGTCCTGACTTTC
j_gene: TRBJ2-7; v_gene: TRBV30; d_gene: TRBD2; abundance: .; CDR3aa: CAWIFSLGLAGADYEQYF; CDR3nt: TGTGCCTGGATCTTCTCCCTGGGGCTAGCGGGCGCCGACTACGAGCAGTACTTC
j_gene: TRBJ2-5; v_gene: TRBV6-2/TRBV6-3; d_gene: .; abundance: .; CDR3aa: CASSTGQDQETQYF; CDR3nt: TGTGCCAGCAGTACGGGACAAGACCAAGAGACCCAGTACTTC
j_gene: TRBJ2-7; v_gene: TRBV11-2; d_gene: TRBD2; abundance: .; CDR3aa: CASSLDPSSGRAYEQYF; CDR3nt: TGTGCCAGCAGCTTAGATCCCTCTAGCGGGAGGGCCTACGAGCAGTACTTC
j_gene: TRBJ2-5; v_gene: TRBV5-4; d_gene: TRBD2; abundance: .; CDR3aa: CASSQTSGREETQYF; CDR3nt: TGTGCCAGCAGCCAGACTAGCGGGAGGGAAGAGACCCAGTACTTC
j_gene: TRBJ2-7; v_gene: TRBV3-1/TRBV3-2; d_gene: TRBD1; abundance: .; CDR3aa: CASRLAGTGGFEQYF; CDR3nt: TGTGCCAGCAGACTTGCCGGGACAGGGGGTTTCGAGCAGTACTTC
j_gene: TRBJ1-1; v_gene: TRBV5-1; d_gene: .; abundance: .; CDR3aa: CASSLQVSNTEAFF; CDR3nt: TGCGCCAGCAGCTTGCAGGTTTCGAACACTGAAGCTTTCTTT
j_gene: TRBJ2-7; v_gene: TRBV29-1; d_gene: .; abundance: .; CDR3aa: CSVEVKGRNNYEQYF; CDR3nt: TGCAGCGTTGAAGTTAAGGGCAGGAACAACTACGAGCAGTACTTC
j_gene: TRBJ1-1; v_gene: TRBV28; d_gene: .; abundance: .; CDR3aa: CASSFFDRHTEAFF; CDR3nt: TGTGCCAGCAGTTTTTTCGACAGGCACACTGAAGCTTTCTTT
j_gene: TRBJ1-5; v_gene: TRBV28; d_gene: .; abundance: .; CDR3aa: CASSLGARQPQHF; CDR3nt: TGTGCCAGCAGTTTGGGGGCGCGGCAGCCCCAGCATTTT
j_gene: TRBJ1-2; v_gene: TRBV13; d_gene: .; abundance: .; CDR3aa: CASSTLDGAPDGYTF; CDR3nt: TGTGCCAGCAGCACCCTCGACGGGGCGCCCGATGGCTACACCTTC
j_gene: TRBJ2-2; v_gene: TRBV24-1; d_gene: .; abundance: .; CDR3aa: CATSDLYSGPNTGELFF; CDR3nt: TGTGCCACCAGTGATTTGTATTCAGGACCGAACACCGGGGAGCTGTTTTTT
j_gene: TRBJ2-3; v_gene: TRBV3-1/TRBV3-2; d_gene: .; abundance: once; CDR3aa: CASSQGVDTQYF; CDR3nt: TGTGCCAGCAGCCAGGGCGTGGATACGCAGTATTTT
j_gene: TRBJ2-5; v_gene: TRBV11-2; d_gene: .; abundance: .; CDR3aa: CASSLDQRVRQETQYF; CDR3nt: TGTGCCAGCAGCTTAGATCAGCGCGTCAGACAAGAGACCCAGTACTTC
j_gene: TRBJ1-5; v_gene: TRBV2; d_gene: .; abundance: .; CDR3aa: CASSVGELSNQPQHF; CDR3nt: TGTGCCAGCAGTGTAGGAGAACTTAGCAATCAGCCCCAGCATTTT
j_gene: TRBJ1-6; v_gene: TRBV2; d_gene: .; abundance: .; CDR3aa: CASSETRGALHF; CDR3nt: TGTGCCAGCAGTGAAACGAGGGGCGCCCTCCACTTT
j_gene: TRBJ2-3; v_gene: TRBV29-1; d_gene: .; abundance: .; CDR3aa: CSVEKAATDTQYF; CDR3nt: TGCAGCGTTGAGAAAGCGGCCACAGATACGCAGTATTTT